The present T cell receptor (beta chain) was sequenced within a study of glioma-infiltrating T cells. Findings and caveats of the study: Above-expected tissue-blood divergence occurred in all gliomas, most in low-grade ones. Only very few CDR3 sequences appeared in both tissue and blood.

Note on this clonotype: Its target is not known. An end of the junction does not agree with germline; a read error may underlie this.

Using RNA template, CDR3s of TCR alpha and beta were amplified with iRepertoire arm-PCR. One-step reverse transcription and amplification started from around 100-400 ng of tissue mRNA or PBMC total RNA. TCRdb used MiXCR to reprocess the multiplex PCR reads, holding one entry per CDR3 protein. The table includes about 140,000 distinct CDR3 sequences, roughly 43% detected once. The CDR3 runs to 13 residues. Sequencing was performed on glioma tissue, nonneoplastic brain tissue, or PBMCs (not recorded which). This clonotype originated in a human donor with low-grade glioma or glioblastoma, undergoing nonglioma brain surgery, or in good health (not recorded which). This sequence joins TRBV12-3 or TRBV12-4 and TRBJ1-4; no firm D call. In nucleotides, the CDR3 is TGTGCCAGCAGTTACCTCCCAGGCGAGAAACTGGTTTTT. It specifies CASSYLPGEKLVF.